Presented here are 4 T cell receptor beta chains from one specimen sequenced in a study of T cell responses to AZD1222 COVID-19 vaccine (dated by TCRdb to the early 2020s). According to the study, the label for this sample's time point signals: baseline before first vaccination. The library was made by the immunoSEQ multiplex PCR assay. In TCRdb, the immuneACCESS table is reduced to in-frame sequences with V and J assigned. These tables do not hold every clone; where another copy was compared, an unresolved V gene accounts for under half, and the others remain unexplained. The sample table lists some 140,000 clones, nearly 95% of them with a count of one. The ten largest clones capture 5% to 7% of the sample. The input for sequencing was peripheral blood, taken on day 0 of AZD1222 vaccination. The origin of the receptors is an adult in good health.

The V gene is TRBV6-2 or TRBV6-3, the J gene TRBJ2-1; weak D call: TRBD2 (5 bases). The CDR3 loop spans 13 amino acids. Trimming pared 3 bases from V and 3 bases from J, leaving 6 bases between. Germline CDR1 is MNHEY and CDR2 is SVGEGT. The CDR3 reads CASSYEGYNEQFF. The DNA for the CDR3 is TGTGCCAGCAGTTATGAGGGCTACAATGAGCAGTTCTTC.

The chain links TRBV6-6 to TRBJ1-3; perhaps TRBD1 as D (6 bases). This CDR3 is 14 amino acids long. V lost 6 bases, J lost 1 base, and 10 bases lay in between. Germline V CDR1 and CDR2: MNHNY, SVGAGI (reference sequence). DNA of the CDR3: TGTGCCAGCAGAAAAGGGGGTTCTGGAAACACCATATATTTT. It yields the protein CASRKGGSGNTIYF.

The rearrangement uses TRBV4-1 and TRBJ2-7; D is undetermined. The V end was cut by 0 bases, the J end by 3 bases, with 9 bases between. Germline values: CDR1 MGHRA, CDR2 YSYEKL. There are 14 residues in the CDR3. Written as DNA, the CDR3 is TGCGCCAGCAGCCAAGAGGCGGCACTCTACGAGCAGTACTTC. It translates to CASSQEAALYEQYF.

The rearrangement links TRBV7-9 to TRBJ2-2; 10 nucleotides match TRBD1. The junction had 3 bases not matched to a gene; V was cut back by 5 bases and J by 3 bases. The CDR3 totals 15 residues. CDR1 and CDR2 from the germline V gene are SEHNR and FQNEAQ (reference sequence). In nucleotides, the CDR3 is TGTGCCAGCAGCGGCGGACAGGGGGACACCGGGGAGCTGTTTTTT. This codes for CASSGGQGDTGELFF.